The 28 T cell receptor beta chains below all came from one sample that was sequenced in a study of T cell responses to AZD1222 COVID-19 vaccine. Libraries were prepared by immunoSEQ multiplex PCR; TCRdb keeps only in-frame clonotypes and omits some of them. The sample lists around 130,000 clones, 80% to 95% seen once, with about 1.1% in the top ten. The source material was peripheral blood, sampled 28 days after the second AZD1222 dose. The source is an adult who received the AZD1222 COVID-19 vaccine.

The rearrangement joins TRBV9 to TRBJ1-6, with TRBD1 as a possible D gene (5 bases). Germline V CDR1 and CDR2: SGDLS, YYNGEE. V was clipped by 0 bases and J by 0 bases, with 19 bases between them. CDR3 length equals 20 residues. Here the CDR3 reads CASSVGSPGGGPSYNSPLHF. The CDR3 nucleotides read TGTGCCAGCAGCGTAGGTTCCCCGGGGGGAGGCCCCTCCTATAATTCACCCCTCCACTTT. Using reference TRBV9 and TRBJ1-6 for the parts outside the CDR3, the full variable domain is DSGVTQTPKHLITATGQRVTLRCSPRSGDLSVYWYQQSLDQGLQFLIQYYNGEERAKGNILERFSAQQFPDLHSELNLSSLELGDSALYFCASSVGSPGGGPSYNSPLHFGNGTRLTVT.

This clone occurred once. J is TRBJ1-5 and V is TRBV6-5; unclear D gene. This CDR3 spans 11 amino acids. V was trimmed by 3 bases and J by 4 bases, leaving 1 base between them. CDR1 and CDR2 (germline): MNHEY, SVGAGI. CDR3 sequence (DNA): TGTGCCAGCAGTTATAATCAGCCCCAGCATTTT. Translated: CASSYNQPQHF.

The chain uses TRBV11-2 and TRBJ2-7, with TRBD2 matching 7 bases. J was trimmed by 5 bases and V by 5 bases; bases with no gene match: 9. This CDR3 spans 14 amino acids. Per germline, CDR1 SGHAT and CDR2 FQNNGV. The CDR3 here is CASSLTGTKDEQYF. The CDR3 region has the DNA TGTGCCAGCAGCCTCACCGGGACTAAGGACGAGCAGTACTTC.

V usage is TRBV6-5 and J usage is TRBJ2-7, with TRBD1 matching 9 bases. The CDR3 runs to 16 residues. Germline V gene lookup returns CDR1 MNHEY and CDR2 SVGAGI. V lost 4 bases and J lost 7; bases outside the gene matches: 14. The CDR3 loop reads CASSSPGTGNRLEQYF. The CDR3 DNA reads TGTGCCAGCAGTTCCCCCGGGACAGGGAACCGGTTGGAGCAGTACTTC.

This sequence joins TRBV12-3 or TRBV12-4 and TRBJ2-5; D is uncertain. Trimming pared 6 bases from V and 5 bases from J, leaving 10 bases between. This CDR3 contains 12 residues. The CDR3 loop reads CASSAGWETQYF. The CDR3 DNA reads as TGTGCCAGCAGCGCCGGGTGGGAGACCCAGTACTTC.

This chain uses TRBV19 with TRBJ1-5; D is perhaps TRBD1 (5 bases). The CDR3 is 15 residues long. CDR1 and CDR2 from the germline V gene are LNHDA and SQIVND (reference sequence). V was shortened by 3 bases and J by 1 base, with 10 bases between the two germline ends. CDR3 sequence: CASSMTDISNQPQHF. CDR3 bases: TGTGCCAGTAGTATGACAGACATCAGCAATCAGCCCCAGCATTTT.

Only one count was recorded for this clone. The genes are TRBV5-1 and TRBJ2-3; TRBD2 agrees at 7 bases. V lost 5 bases, J lost 2 bases, and 11 bases stayed unmatched. The germline V gene has CDR1 SGHRS and CDR2 YFSETQ. This CDR3 contains 16 residues. CDR3 sequence reads: CASSSASGLTTDTQYF. Written as DNA, the CDR3 is TGCGCCAGCAGTTCCGCTAGCGGCCTAACCACAGATACGCAGTATTTT.

The chain has TRBV7-6 and TRBJ2-5, with a tentative D call TRBD2 (6 bases). The CDR3 is 14 amino acids. The germline V gene has CDR1 SGHVS and CDR2 FNYEAQ. With 4 bases removed from V and 2 bases from J, the gap between germline ends came to 11 bases. CDR3 nucleotides: TGTGCCAGCAGCTGGGGCCGGGGGCAAGAGACCCAGTACTTC. Protein sequence: CASSWGRGQETQYF.

The chain employs TRBV13 and TRBJ1-3, with D uncertain. Per the germline V gene, CDR1 is PRHDT and CDR2 is FYEKMQ (reference sequence). This CDR3 has 13 residues. V lost 5 bases and J lost 2, with 7 bases in between. The CDR3 DNA follows: TGTGCCAGCAGCCACATGGCTGGAAACACCATATATTTT. Its translation: CASSHMAGNTIYF. The full variable domain, in which reference TRBV13 and TRBJ1-3 provide the parts outside the CDR3, is AAGVIQSPRHLIKEKRETATLKCYPIPRHDTVYWYQQGPGQDPQFLISFYEKMQSDKGSIPDRFSAQQFSDYHSELNMSSLELGDSALYFCASSHMAGNTIYFGEGSWLTVV.

CDR3 protein: CASSLNPTGAGYEQYF. In DNA, the CDR3 is TGTGCCAGCAGCTTAAACCCAACGGGGGCAGGCTACGAGCAGTACTTC. This chain joins TRBV11-2 and TRBJ2-7; D might be TRBD1 or TRBD2, each matching 6 bases. The CDR3 totals 16 residues. Trimming took 2 bases from V and 3 from J, leaving 17 bases between them. The V gene's germline CDR1 is SGHAT and CDR2 FQNNGV. Full variable domain (outside the CDR3, taken from reference TRBV11-2 and TRBJ2-7): EAGVAQSPRYKIIEKRQSVAFWCNPISGHATLYWYQQILGQGPKLLIQFQNNGVVDDSQLPKDRFSAERLKGVDSTLKIQPAKLEDSAVYLCASSLNPTGAGYEQYFGPGTRLTVT.

This clone was counted once. The V gene is TRBV5-1, the J gene TRBJ1-4; D uncertain. V shed 2 bases and J shed 5 bases, with 13 bases lying between them. Germline V lookup: CDR1 SGHRS, CDR2 YFSETQ. CDR3 length: 15 residues. CDR3 nucleotides: TGCGCCAGCAGCTTTAGTCTATTAGAAAATGAAAAACTGTTTTTT. Its protein product is CASSFSLLENEKLFF.

The gene calls are TRBV5-1 and TRBJ2-1, with 12 bases identical to TRBD2. In germline, CDR1 is SGHRS, CDR2 YFSETQ. The CDR3 extends over 16 amino acids. With V trimmed by 0 bases and J by 5 bases, 3 bases remained unmatched. The CDR3 DNA reads as TGCGCCAGCAGCTTGGTGGCTAGCGGGAGGGACAATGAGCAGTTCTTC. It yields the protein CASSLVASGRDNEQFF.

The genes are TRBV7-9 and TRBJ2-7; D assignment may be TRBD1 or TRBD2 (6 bases each). This CDR3 region has 14 residues. Between the trimmed V and J ends, which lost 8 bases and 2 bases, there was a span of 16 bases. Germline V lookup: CDR1 SEHNR, CDR2 FQNEAQ (reference sequence). Here the CDR3 DNA reads TGTGCCAGCTCACAACAAGGGGGGACCTACGAGCAGTACTTC. It encodes CASSQQGGTYEQYF.

This chain joins TRBV20-1 and TRBJ1-6; perhaps TRBD1 as D (6 bases). CDR3 length: 11 residues. V was clipped by 5 bases and J by 9 bases, with 8 bases between them. Germline CDR1 DFQATT, CDR2 SNEGSKA (reference sequence). CDR3 in amino acids: CSALQGSPLHF. The CDR3 DNA is TGCAGTGCTTTACAGGGTTCACCCCTCCACTTT.

The chain recombines TRBV5-1 with TRBJ2-2; 8 nucleotides align to TRBD1. This CDR3 is 15 amino acids long. Losses at the gene ends were 7 bases for V and 2 bases for J; bases not matched to a gene: 7. The germline V gene encodes CDR1 SGHRS and CDR2 YFSETQ. CDR3 residues: CASGQGIGNTGELFF. The CDR3 DNA sequence: TGCGCCAGCGGACAGGGCATTGGCAACACCGGGGAGCTGTTTTTT.

The V call is TRBV6-5, the J call TRBJ2-3; D uncertain. The CDR3 runs to 12 residues. V was trimmed by 5 bases and J by 4 bases, leaving 7 bases between them. Germline CDR1 and CDR2: MNHEY and SVGAGI. CDR3 amino acids: CASSQHADTQYF. CDR3 DNA sequence: TGTGCCAGCAGTCAACACGCAGATACGCAGTATTTT.

CDR3 region: CSVDGVLNTEAFF. As DNA, the CDR3 is TGCAGCGTTGATGGGGTCTTGAACACTGAAGCTTTCTTT. J is TRBJ1-1 and V is TRBV29-1; D remains ambiguous. The V end lost 3 bases, the J end lost 0 bases, and 8 bases lay between the germline ends. CDR3 size: 13 residues. Germline V lookup: CDR1 SQVTM, CDR2 ANQGSEA.

The CDR3 protein is CASSLSGDGRGNQPQHF. CDR3 nucleotide sequence: TGTGCCAGCAGTTTATCGGGGGACGGGAGAGGCAATCAGCCCCAGCATTTT. The chain combines TRBV27 with TRBJ1-5; D is possibly TRBD1 (5 bases). Looked up from germline, CDR1 is MNHEY and CDR2 is SMNVEV (reference sequence). V was cut by 0 bases and J by 2 bases, with 14 bases left in between. The CDR3 totals 17 residues.

The rearrangement joins TRBV27 to TRBJ1-2; TRBD1 agrees at 7 bases. The CDR3 loop spans 13 amino acids. J gave up 4 bases and V 3 bases, and 2 bases lay outside the gene matches. CDR1 and CDR2 (germline): MNHEY, SMNVEV (reference sequence). This CDR3 is CASSFRTGYGYTF. The CDR3 nucleotides are TGTGCCAGCAGTTTCAGGACAGGCTATGGCTACACCTTC.

V and J are TRBV2 and TRBJ2-2, with TRBD2 matching over 11 bases. Germline-derived CDR1 and CDR2 are SNHLY and FYNNEI. The CDR3 is 16 residues long. The J segment lost 7 bases and the V segment lost 5 bases, leaving 9 bases of the junction unmatched. The CDR3 spells CASSLLAGGPGGELFF. CDR3 DNA: TGTGCCAGCAGTCTTTTAGCGGGAGGGCCCGGCGGGGAGCTGTTTTTT.

The table lists this clone with a count of one. V and J are TRBV28 and TRBJ1-2, with D possibly being TRBD1 (6 bases). The CDR3 totals 15 residues. V was pared by 4 bases and J by 8 bases, with 20 bases between. The V gene's germline CDR1 is MDHEN and CDR2 SYDVKM. CDR3: CASSSSQGIRVGYTF. CDR3 DNA sequence: TGTGCCAGCAGTTCGTCACAGGGAATAAGGGTCGGCTACACCTTC.

This clone was picked up one time. The rearrangement uses TRBV15 and TRBJ1-5; D is possibly TRBD1 (5 bases). This CDR3 comprises 15 residues. Germline assignment: CDR1 LNHNV and CDR2 YYDKDF (reference sequence). The V end was cut by 0 bases, the J end by 10 bases, with 16 bases between. The CDR3 is CATSRDRQPHYPQHF. The CDR3 bases are TGTGCCACCAGCAGAGACAGACAGCCCCATTATCCCCAGCATTTT.

The chain employs TRBV19 and TRBJ2-2, with TRBD2 as a possible D gene (5 bases). CDR1 is LNHDA and CDR2 is SQIVND in the germline V gene (reference sequence). CDR3 length: 14 residues. Between the trimmed V and J ends, which lost 5 bases and 7 bases, there was a span of 14 bases. The CDR3 reads CASSDHGLGGELFF. DNA of the CDR3: TGTGCCAGTAGTGACCATGGACTGGGCGGGGAGCTGTTTTTT.

V is TRBV5-1 and J is TRBJ2-5; D might be TRBD1 (6 bases). This CDR3 spans 15 amino acids. Germline loops: CDR1 SGHRS, CDR2 YFSETQ. V dropped 0 bases and J dropped 4 bases, with 13 bases sitting between them. The DNA of the CDR3 is TGCGCCAGCAGCTTGGCCAATCAGGGGCTAGAGACCCAGTACTTC. Encoded protein: CASSLANQGLETQYF.

The chain links TRBV5-1 to TRBJ2-1; D unclear. CDR1 SGHRS and CDR2 YFSETQ come from the germline V gene. The CDR3 is made up of 16 amino acids. Between the trimmed V and J ends, which lost 0 bases and 4 bases, there was a span of 14 bases. CDR3 amino acids: CASSLGPRSVYNEQFF. Here the CDR3 DNA reads TGCGCCAGCAGCTTGGGCCCTCGTAGTGTGTACAATGAGCAGTTCTTC.

The chain combines TRBV30 with TRBJ1-1; D not resolved. The germline V gene encodes CDR1 GTSNPN and CDR2 SVGIG (reference sequence). Trimming pared 2 bases from V and 5 bases from J, leaving 6 bases between. The CDR3 consists of 11 residues. This chain's CDR3 is CAWSPRTEAFF. CDR3 nucleotides: TGTGCCTGGAGTCCTCGGACTGAAGCTTTCTTT.

The rearrangement joins TRBV19 to TRBJ1-3, with D possibly being TRBD1 (5 bases). Germline CDR1 is LNHDA and CDR2 is SQIVND (reference sequence). This CDR3 contains 14 residues. V was pared by 7 bases and J by 0 bases, with 10 bases between. The CDR3 bases are TGTGCCAGTATTAACAGGTTCTCTGGAAACACCATATATTTT. Amino acids: CASINRFSGNTIYF.

This sequence joins TRBV6-5 and TRBJ1-2; D remains ambiguous. In germline, CDR1 is MNHEY, CDR2 SVGAGI. The CDR3 length is 12 residues. V was shortened by 10 bases and J by 3 bases, with 12 bases between the two germline ends. The CDR3 protein is CATQTQYYGYTF. Written as DNA, the CDR3 is TGTGCCACACAAACGCAGTACTATGGCTACACCTTC.